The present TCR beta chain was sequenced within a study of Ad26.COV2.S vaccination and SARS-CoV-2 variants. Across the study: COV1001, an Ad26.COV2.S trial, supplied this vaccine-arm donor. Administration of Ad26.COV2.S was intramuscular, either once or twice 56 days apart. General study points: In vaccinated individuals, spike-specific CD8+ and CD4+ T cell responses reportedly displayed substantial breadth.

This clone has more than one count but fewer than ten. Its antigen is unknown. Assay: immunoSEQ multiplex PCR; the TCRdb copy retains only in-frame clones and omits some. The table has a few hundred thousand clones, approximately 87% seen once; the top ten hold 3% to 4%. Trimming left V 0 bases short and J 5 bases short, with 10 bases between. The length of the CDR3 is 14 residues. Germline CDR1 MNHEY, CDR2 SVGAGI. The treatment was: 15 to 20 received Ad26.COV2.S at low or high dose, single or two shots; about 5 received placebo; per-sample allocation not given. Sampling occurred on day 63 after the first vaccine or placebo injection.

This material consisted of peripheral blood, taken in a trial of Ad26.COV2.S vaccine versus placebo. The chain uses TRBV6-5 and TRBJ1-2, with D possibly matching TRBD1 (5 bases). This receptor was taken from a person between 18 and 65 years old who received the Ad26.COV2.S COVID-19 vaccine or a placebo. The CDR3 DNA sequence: TGTGCCAGCAGTTACTCAGCGGGGCTTTATGGCTACACCTTC. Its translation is CASSYSAGLYGYTF.